This TCR beta chain was documented in a study of regulatory T cells in long-lasting Graves disease. Study-level results: Few sampled subjects may have lowered accuracy.

According to the study, TCR beta libraries were built with iRepertoire HTBI primers and CDR3-region Arm-PCR. One entry per CDR3 protein, called by TCRdb with MiXCR from the multiplex PCR reads. The data contain approximately 540,000 distinct CDR3 sequences, approximately 12% of them singletons. Noted time point: newly diagnosed GD, antithyroid drugs for less than 3 months. PBMC RNA served as the TCR library source. Many counts were recorded for this clonotype. Its specificity is not known. In germline, CDR1 is SGHNT, CDR2 YENEEA. With 5 bases removed from V and 2 bases from J, the gap between germline ends came to 8 bases. The CDR3 covers 13 residues. Separately, the same data were catalogued under a study of T cells in Graves' hyperthyroidism and ophthalmopathy.

This chain links TRBV11-3 with TRBJ2-3; the D is unclear. This material consisted of peripheral blood mononuclear cells (PBMCs), taken at new diagnosis, from a patient treated with antithyroid drugs. This TCR was recovered from a young woman with Graves disease. The CDR3 DNA follows: TGTGCCAGCAGCCGCCTACACACAGATACGCAGTATTTT. Protein sequence: CASSRLHTDTQYF.